Listed here is a single T cell receptor beta chain. This record belongs to a study of blood T cell repertoires in COVID-19. Across the study: Acute and convalescent COVID-19 specimens originated in the United States, Italy and Spain. Sources were T cells, B-cell-depleted T cells, or PBMCs; the material itself was cDNA or gDNA.

Authors' data handling: Estimates of nucleated cell counts were drawn from the amplification of reference gene primers. Libraries were prepared by immunoSEQ multiplex PCR; TCRdb keeps only in-frame clonotypes and omits some of them. V and J calls and clone size are those listed in that table; D and trimming were worked out from the DNA. The table records 300,000 to 450,000 clones, roughly 77% of them present only once. Germline CDR1 LGHNT, CDR2 FRNRAP. The CDR3 has 15 residues. The trim removed 1 base at V and 0 bases at J, leaving 1 base unmatched. The V call is TRBV12-5, the J call TRBJ2-3; 7 nucleotides agree with TRBD1. This TCR derives from a human donor with acute or convalescent COVID-19. The donor label of this sample is uncertain. Sequenced sample: peripheral blood. CDR3 region: CASGLGQGSTDTQYF. CDR3 bases: TGTGCTAGTGGTTTGGGACAGGGAAGCACAGATACGCAGTATTTT. The full variable domain, rest sourced from reference TRBV12-5 and TRBJ2-3, is DARVTQTPRHKVTEMGQEVTMRCQPILGHNTVFWYRQTMMQGLELLAYFRNRAPLDDSGMPKDRFSAEMPDATLATLKIQPSEPRDSAVYFCASGLGQGSTDTQYFGPGTRLTVL.